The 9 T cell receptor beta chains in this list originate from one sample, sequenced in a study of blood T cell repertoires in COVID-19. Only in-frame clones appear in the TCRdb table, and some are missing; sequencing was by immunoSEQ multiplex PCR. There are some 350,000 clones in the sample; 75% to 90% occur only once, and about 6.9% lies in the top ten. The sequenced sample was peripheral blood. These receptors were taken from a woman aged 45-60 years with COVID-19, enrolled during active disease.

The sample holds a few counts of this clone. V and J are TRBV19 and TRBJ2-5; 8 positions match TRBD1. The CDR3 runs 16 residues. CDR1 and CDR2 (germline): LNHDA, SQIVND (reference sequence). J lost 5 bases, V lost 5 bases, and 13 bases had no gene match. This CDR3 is CASSLRRSGGIETQYF. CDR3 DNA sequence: TGTGCCAGTAGTCTACGACGTTCAGGGGGCATTGAGACCCAGTACTTC.

The CDR3 DNA sequence: TGTGCCAGCAGCTACAGGGAGGGAGACATTCAGTACTTC. This translates into CASSYREGDIQYF. The V and J genes are TRBV6-5 and TRBJ2-4, with D possibly being TRBD2 (7 bases). The CDR3 covers 13 residues. Per germline, CDR1 MNHEY and CDR2 SVGAGI. V lost 6 bases and J lost 8, with 14 bases in between.

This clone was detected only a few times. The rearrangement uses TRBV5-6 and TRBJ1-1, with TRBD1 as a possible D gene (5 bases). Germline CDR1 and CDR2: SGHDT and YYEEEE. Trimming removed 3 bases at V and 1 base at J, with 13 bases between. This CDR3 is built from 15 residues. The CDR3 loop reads CASSSKRGSNTEAFF. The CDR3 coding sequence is TGTGCCAGCAGCTCCAAAAGGGGATCGAACACTGAAGCTTTCTTT.

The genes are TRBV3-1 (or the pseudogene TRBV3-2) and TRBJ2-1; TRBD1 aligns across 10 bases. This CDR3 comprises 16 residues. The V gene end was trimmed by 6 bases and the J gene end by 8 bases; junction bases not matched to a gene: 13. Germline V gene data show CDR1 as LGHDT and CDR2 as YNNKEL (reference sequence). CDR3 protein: CASRRGWDRGPYEQFF. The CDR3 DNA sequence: TGTGCCAGCAGACGCGGTTGGGACAGGGGACCCTATGAGCAGTTCTTC.

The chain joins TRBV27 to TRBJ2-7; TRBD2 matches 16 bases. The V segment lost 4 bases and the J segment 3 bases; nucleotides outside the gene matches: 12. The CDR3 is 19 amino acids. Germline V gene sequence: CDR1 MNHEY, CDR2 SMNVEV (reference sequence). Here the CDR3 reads CASSSLTGTSGRGYYEQYF. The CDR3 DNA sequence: TGTGCCAGCAGTTCCCTAACCGGGACTAGCGGGAGGGGGTACTACGAGCAGTACTTC.

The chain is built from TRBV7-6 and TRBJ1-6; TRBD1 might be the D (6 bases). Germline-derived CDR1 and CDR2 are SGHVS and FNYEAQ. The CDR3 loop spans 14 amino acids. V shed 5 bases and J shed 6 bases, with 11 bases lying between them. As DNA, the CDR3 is TGTGCCAGCAGCAACAGGGAGATTAATTCACCCCTCCACTTT. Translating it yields CASSNREINSPLHF. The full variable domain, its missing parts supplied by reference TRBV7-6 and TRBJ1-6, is GAGVSQSPRYKVTKRGQDVALRCDPISGHVSLYWYRQALGQGPEFLTYFNYEAQQDKSGLPNDRFSAERPEGSISTLTIQRTEQRDSAMYRCASSNREINSPLHFGNGTRLTVT.

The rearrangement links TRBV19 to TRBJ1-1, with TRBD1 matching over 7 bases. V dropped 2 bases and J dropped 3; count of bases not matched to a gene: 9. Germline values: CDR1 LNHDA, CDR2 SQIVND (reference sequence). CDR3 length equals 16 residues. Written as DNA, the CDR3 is TGTGCCAGTAGTATATACGGGATACAGGGGTACACTGAAGCTTTCTTT. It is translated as CASSIYGIQGYTEAFF.

CDR3 sequence: CASSVHRVGQPQHF. CDR3 coding DNA: TGTGCCAGCAGCGTACACAGGGTGGGTCAGCCCCAGCATTTT. The chain joins TRBV7-2 to TRBJ1-5; tentative D call: TRBD1 (6 bases). Germline CDR1 SGHTA, CDR2 FQGNSA. The CDR3 consists of 14 residues. V gave up 5 bases and J gave up 6 bases, with 14 bases separating them.

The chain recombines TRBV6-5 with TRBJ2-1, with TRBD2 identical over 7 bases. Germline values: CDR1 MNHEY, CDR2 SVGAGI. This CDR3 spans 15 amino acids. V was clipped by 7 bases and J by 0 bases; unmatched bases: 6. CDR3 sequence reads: CASISGTYSYNEQFF. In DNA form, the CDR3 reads TGTGCCAGCATAAGCGGGACCTACTCCTACAATGAGCAGTTCTTC.